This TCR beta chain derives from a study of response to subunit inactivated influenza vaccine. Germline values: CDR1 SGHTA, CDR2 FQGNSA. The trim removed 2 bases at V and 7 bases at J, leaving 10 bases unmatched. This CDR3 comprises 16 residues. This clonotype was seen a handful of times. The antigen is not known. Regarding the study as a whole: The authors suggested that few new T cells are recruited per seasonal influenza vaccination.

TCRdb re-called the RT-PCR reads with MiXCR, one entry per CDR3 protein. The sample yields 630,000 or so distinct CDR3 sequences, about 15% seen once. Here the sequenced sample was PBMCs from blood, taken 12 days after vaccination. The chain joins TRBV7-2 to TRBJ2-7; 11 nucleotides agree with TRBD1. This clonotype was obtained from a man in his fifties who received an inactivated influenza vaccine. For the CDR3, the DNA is TGTGCCAGCAGCTTACGATGGGGGGACAGGGGGAATGAGCAGTACTTC. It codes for CASSLRWGDRGNEQYF.